The count of the clone carrying this TCR beta chain is one. Its antigen is still unknown. Data came from immunoSEQ multiplex PCR; TCRdb stores just in-frame clones and leaves some out. The profile shows over 10,000 clones, 85% to 95% of them singletons. This entry comes from a study of regulatory and conventional T cells in RAG deficiency. The sorted conventional CD4+ T cells were CD25-low and CD127-high, with genomic DNA sequenced. Points from the study as a whole: Control T-cell subsets had markedly higher Shannon entropy and lower Simpson indices than RAG-deficient patients. Other subsets showed approximately 10-fold reductions, but Treg unique TCR beta sequences fell roughly 93-fold in these patients.

Per germline, CDR1 MNHNS and CDR2 SASEGT. The CDR3 consists of 11 residues. Trimming took 6 bases from V and 14 from J, leaving 14 bases between them. The same specimen was also included in a second study, on regulatory T cells. That paper notes: Primers: 52 TRBV forward and 13 TRBJ reverse. Regulatory T cells showed the strongest V-J pair restriction and V/J gene skewing among patient repertoires.

The chain carries TRBV6-1 and TRBJ2-1, with a possible D match to TRBD1 (5 bases). Sequenced input: CD4+ effector T cells sorted from blood. The receptor was isolated from a human donor in good health. The CDR3 reads CASRRQFEEFF. CDR3 bases: TGTGCCAGCAGGAGACAGTTCGAGGAGTTCTTC.